Here is one T cell receptor beta chain with its context. Adults between roughly 18 and 95 years of age took part from 20 to 25 US areas. Membership in each cohort depended on participant-reported clinical history. Germline V gene lookup returns CDR1 SGHAT and CDR2 FQNNGV. CDR3 length equals 12 residues. Trimming stripped 4 bases from V and 10 bases from J, with 8 bases between. Profiled with immunoSEQ multiplex PCR; TCRdb holds only in-frame clones, not every one. The repertoire holds some 210,000 clones, with over 80% as singletons. These data belong to a study of blood T cell repertoires in COVID-19. Turning to the study itself: Whether acute or convalescent, the COVID-19 samples came from the United States, Italy and Spain. Sources were T cells, B-cell-depleted T cells, or PBMCs; the material itself was cDNA or gDNA.

This rearrangement joins TRBV11-2 to TRBJ1-6, with D perhaps matching TRBD1 (5 bases). Material for sequencing was PBMCs or T cells enriched from blood (not recorded which). The TCR originated in a man between 18 and 29 years old with acute COVID-19. The CDR3 here is CASSSGFSPLHF. DNA of the CDR3: TGTGCCAGCAGCTCAGGGTTCTCACCCCTCCACTTT.